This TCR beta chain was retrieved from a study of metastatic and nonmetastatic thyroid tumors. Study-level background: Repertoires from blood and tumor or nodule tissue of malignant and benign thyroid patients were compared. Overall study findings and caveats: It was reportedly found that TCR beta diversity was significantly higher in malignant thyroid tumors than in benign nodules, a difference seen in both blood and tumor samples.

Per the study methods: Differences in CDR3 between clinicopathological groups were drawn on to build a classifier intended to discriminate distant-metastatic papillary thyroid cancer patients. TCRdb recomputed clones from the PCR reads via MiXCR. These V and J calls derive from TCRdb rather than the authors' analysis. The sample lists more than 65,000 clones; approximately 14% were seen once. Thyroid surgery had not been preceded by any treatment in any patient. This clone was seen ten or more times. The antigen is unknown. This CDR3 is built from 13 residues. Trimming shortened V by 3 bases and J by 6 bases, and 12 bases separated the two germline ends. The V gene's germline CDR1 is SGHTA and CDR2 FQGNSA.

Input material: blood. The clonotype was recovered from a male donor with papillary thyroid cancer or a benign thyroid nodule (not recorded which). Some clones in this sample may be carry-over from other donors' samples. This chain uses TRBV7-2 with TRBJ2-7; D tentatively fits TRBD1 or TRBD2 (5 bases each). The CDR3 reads CASSFRGQGEQYF. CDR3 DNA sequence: TGTGCCAGCAGCTTCCGGGGTCAGGGCGAGCAGTACTTC.